These T cell receptor beta chains were read from a single sample in a study of CD8 T cells in Susac syndrome. In TCRdb, the immunoSEQ multiplex PCR reads were re-called with MiXCR into one record per CDR3 protein. Of 130,000 or so distinct CDR3 sequences listed, roughly 94% are singletons. Specimen: CD8+ T cells from PBMCs. These receptors originate from a human donor with Susac syndrome. Both conserved end residues are part of each CDR3. The order of the fields is D gene, J gene, clone size, V gene, CDR3 protein, CDR3 DNA. A D gene is named only where the DNA matches it firmly. Expanded clones get a size class; other rows say once, few or many, or leave the size out.

-,TRBJ1-5,-,TRBV15,CATSREHGLSNQPQHF,TGTGCCACCAGCAGAGAACATGGACTTAGCAATCAGCCCCAGCATTTT
-,TRBJ1-1,-,TRBV29-1,CSGGGNTEAFF,TGCAGCGGTGGTGGGAACACTGAAGCTTTCTTT
-,TRBJ1-5,-,TRBV30,CAWSVGQTSNQPQHF,TGTGCCTGGAGTGTTGGGCAGACTAGCAATCAGCCCCAGCATTTT
-,TRBJ1-5,-,TRBV6-6,CASSSPDLYSNQPQHF,TGTGCCAGCAGTTCCCCGGACCTATATAGCAATCAGCCCCAGCATTTT
-,TRBJ2-7,-,TRBV2,CASSPRSPDYHEQYF,TGTGCCAGCAGCCCACGATCCCCGGATTACCACGAGCAGTACTTC
TRBD2,TRBJ2-1,-,TRBV29-1,CSVVGGGVDYNEQFF,TGCAGCGTTGTCGGTGGGGGGGTGGACTACAATGAGCAGTTCTTC
TRBD1,TRBJ1-2,-,TRBV27,CASSSRTGGTWGYTF,TGTGCCAGCAGTTCCCGAACAGGGGGCACATGGGGCTACACCTTC
-,TRBJ2-1,-,TRBV7-8,CASRAGVNEQFF,TGTGCCAGCAGGGCAGGGGTTAATGAGCAGTTCTTC
-,TRBJ1-5,-,TRBV19,CASRISGARQPQHF,TGTGCCAGTAGGATTTCAGGGGCGAGGCAGCCCCAGCATTTT
-,TRBJ2-7,-,TRBV3-1,CASSLRAAYEQYF,TGTGCCAGCAGCCTCCGGGCAGCCTACGAGCAGTACTTC
TRBD1,TRBJ2-4,-,TRBV4-2,CASSHEGPDRLAKNIQYF,TGTGCCAGCAGCCATGAAGGACCGGACAGGTTAGCCAAAAACATTCAGTACTTC
-,TRBJ2-1,-,TRBV29-1,CSVVDLASGEQFF,TGCAGCGTCGTGGATCTCGCCAGCGGTGAGCAGTTCTTC
-,TRBJ1-5,-,TRBV7-2,CASSLGRSNQPQHF,TGTGCCAGCAGCTTAGGCAGGAGCAATCAGCCCCAGCATTTT
-,TRBJ2-7,once,TRBV20-1,CSAAEARPTSYEQYF,TGCAGTGCGGCCGAGGCTAGGCCAACCTCTTACGAGCAGTACTTC
TRBD2,TRBJ2-3,-,TRBV6-5,CASRSGGATDTQYF,TGTGCCAGCAGGAGCGGGGGGGCCACAGATACGCAGTATTTT
-,TRBJ2-5,-,TRBV29-1,CSVFTLAVGKTQYF,TGCAGCGTTTTCACCCTGGCGGTCGGTAAGACCCAGTACTTC
-,TRBJ2-1,few,TRBV29-1,CSAGWGPNHNEQFF,TGCAGCGCGGGGTGGGGACCTAACCACAATGAGCAGTTCTTC
-,TRBJ2-2,-,TRBV29-1,CSVEGQNTGELFF,TGCAGCGTAGAGGGCCAGAACACCGGGGAGCTGTTTTTT
TRBD2,TRBJ2-1,-,TRBV13,CASSPLAGGNNEQFF,TGTGCCAGCAGCCCCTTAGCGGGGGGTAACAATGAGCAGTTCTTC
-,TRBJ2-1,once,TRBV7-6,CASSLAGTGNEQFF,TGTGCCAGCAGCTTAGCGGGGACTGGAAATGAGCAGTTCTTC
-,TRBJ2-5,-,TRBV20-1,CSARDQFEYQETQYF,TGCAGTGCTAGAGATCAGTTCGAGTACCAAGAGACCCAGTACTTC
-,TRBJ1-5,once,TRBV4-3,CASSQDGQSDQPQHF,TGCGCCAGCAGCCAAGATGGTCAGAGCGATCAGCCCCAGCATTTT
-,TRBJ2-3,-,TRBV7-8,CASSSLRPTDTQYF,TGTGCCAGCAGCTCCCTACGCCCCACAGATACGCAGTATTTT
-,TRBJ2-3,-,TRBV6-5,CASSYGVSTDTQYF,TGTGCCAGCAGTTACGGGGTTTCCACAGATACGCAGTATTTT
-,TRBJ2-1,-,TRBV9,CASSVEGGLGNEQFF,TGTGCCAGCAGCGTAGAAGGGGGGTTAGGTAATGAGCAGTTCTTC
-,TRBJ1-1,-,TRBV6-5,CASSYSIGANTEAFF,TGTGCCAGCAGTTACTCGATCGGGGCGAACACTGAAGCTTTCTTT
TRBD2,TRBJ2-5,-,TRBV6-5,CATTRSGGIGETQYF,TGTGCCACCACCCGGAGCGGGGGGATTGGAGAGACCCAGTACTTC
-,TRBJ2-1,-,TRBV6-1,CASSEFGPINSYNEQFF,TGTGCCAGCAGTGAATTCGGACCGATAAACTCCTACAATGAGCAGTTCTTC
TRBD1,TRBJ2-5,-,TRBV10-3,CAIRATGAGETQYF,TGTGCCATCAGAGCGACAGGGGCCGGAGAGACCCAGTACTTC
TRBD2,TRBJ2-7,-,TRBV24-1,CAPDREAYEQYF,TGTGCCCCAGACCGGGAGGCATACGAGCAGTACTTC
TRBD1,TRBJ2-7,-,TRBV3-1,CASSHDRGRPYEQYF,TGTGCCAGCAGCCACGACAGGGGGCGTCCCTACGAGCAGTACTTC
TRBD2,TRBJ2-7,-,TRBV27,CASSAGTNTYEQYF,TGTGCCAGCAGTGCCGGGACTAATACCTACGAGCAGTACTTC
TRBD2,TRBJ2-7,-,TRBV20-1,CSALAGGPEQYF,TGCAGTGCACTAGCGGGGGGGCCCGAGCAGTACTTC
TRBD2,TRBJ2-3,-,TRBV25-1,CASLTSGGGDTQYF,TGTGCCAGCCTAACTAGCGGGGGAGGAGATACGCAGTATTTT
-,TRBJ2-3,-,TRBV2,CASSVTISGVSTDTQYF,TGTGCCAGCAGTGTTACTATTTCGGGGGTGAGCACAGATACGCAGTATTTT
-,TRBJ1-1,-,TRBV25-1,CASSEGMNTEAFF,TGTGCCAGCAGTGAGGGGATGAACACTGAAGCTTTCTTT
-,TRBJ1-2,-,TRBV20-1,CSAILPGQINYGYTF,TGCAGTGCAATCCTCCCCGGACAGATTAACTATGGCTACACCTTC
TRBD1,TRBJ1-2,-,TRBV7-9,CASSLQTGIDGYTF,TGTGCCAGCAGCTTACAGACAGGGATCGATGGCTACACCTTC
-,TRBJ1-2,-,TRBV12-2,CASATASYGYTF,TGTGCAAGTGCTACAGCCTCCTATGGCTACACCTTC
TRBD1,TRBJ1-6,once,TRBV6-5,CASSYHLDRGSYNSPLHF,TGTGCCAGCAGTTATCATTTAGACAGGGGGTCCTATAATTCACCCCTCCACTTT